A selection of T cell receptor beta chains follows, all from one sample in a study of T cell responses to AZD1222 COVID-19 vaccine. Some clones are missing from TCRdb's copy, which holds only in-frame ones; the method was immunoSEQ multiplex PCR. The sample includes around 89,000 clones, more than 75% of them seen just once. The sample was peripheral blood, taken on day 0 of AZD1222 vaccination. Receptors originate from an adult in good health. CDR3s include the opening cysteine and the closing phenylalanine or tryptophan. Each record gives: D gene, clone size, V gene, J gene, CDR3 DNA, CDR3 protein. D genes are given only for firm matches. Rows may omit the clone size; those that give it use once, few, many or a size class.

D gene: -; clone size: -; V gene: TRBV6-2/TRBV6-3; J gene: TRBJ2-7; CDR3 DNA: TGTGCCAGCAGTTATCAGATATACGAGCAGTACTTC; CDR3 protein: CASSYQIYEQYF
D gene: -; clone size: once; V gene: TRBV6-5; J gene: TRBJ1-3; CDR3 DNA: TGTGCCAGCAGTTACGAGGGGGGTAGAAACACCATATATTTT; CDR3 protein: CASSYEGGRNTIYF
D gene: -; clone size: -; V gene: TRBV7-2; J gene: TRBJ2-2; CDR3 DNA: TGTGCCAGCAGCTTACCTCATGGAACCGGGGAGCTGTTTTTT; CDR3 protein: CASSLPHGTGELFF
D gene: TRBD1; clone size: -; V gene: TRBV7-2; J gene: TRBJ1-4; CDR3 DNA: TGTGCCAGCAGCTTATTAGGGCAGGGGGCGTTTAATGAAAAACTGTTTTTT; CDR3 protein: CASSLLGQGAFNEKLFF
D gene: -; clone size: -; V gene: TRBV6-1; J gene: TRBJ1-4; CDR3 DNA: TGTGCCAGCAGTGATACAATCACTAATGAAAAACTGTTTTTT; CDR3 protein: CASSDTITNEKLFF
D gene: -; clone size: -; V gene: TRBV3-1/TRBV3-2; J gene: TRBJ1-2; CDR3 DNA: TGTGCCAGCAGCCAAGATCTTAGGGGCTACACCTTC; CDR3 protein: CASSQDLRGYTF
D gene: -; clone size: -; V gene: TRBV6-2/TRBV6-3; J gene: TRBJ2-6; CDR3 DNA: TGTGCCAGCAGTTACTCGAACCCCAGGCAGGACCGTGGCTCTGGGGCCAACGTCCTGACTTTC; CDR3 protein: CASSYSNPRQDRGSGANVLTF
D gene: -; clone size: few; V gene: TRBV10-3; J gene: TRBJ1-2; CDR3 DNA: TGTGCCATCAGTGAGTCGCGGCAGGTGCATGGCTACACCTTC; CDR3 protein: CAISESRQVHGYTF
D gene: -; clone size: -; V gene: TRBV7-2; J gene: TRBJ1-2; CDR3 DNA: TGTGCCAGCAGCTCCCGGACAGAGCTTCGCTATGGCTACACCTTC; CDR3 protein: CASSSRTELRYGYTF
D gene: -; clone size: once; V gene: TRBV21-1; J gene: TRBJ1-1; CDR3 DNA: TGTGCCAGCAGCAAATGTAATGAAGCTTTCTTT; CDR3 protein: CASSKCNEAFF
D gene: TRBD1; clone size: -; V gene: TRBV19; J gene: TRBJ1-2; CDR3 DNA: TGTGCCAGTATGGGGGAATCAGGGGGCAGGATCTACACCTTC; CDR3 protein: CASMGESGGRIYTF
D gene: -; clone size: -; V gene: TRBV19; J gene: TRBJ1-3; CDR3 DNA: TGTGCCAGTAGTATCGATAGGTTTAAGGGAAACACCATATATTTT; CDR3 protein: CASSIDRFKGNTIYF
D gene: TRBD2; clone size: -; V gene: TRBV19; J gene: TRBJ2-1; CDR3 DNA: TGTGCCAGTAGTACCCGACTAGCGGGGGGGGATGAGCAGTTCTTC; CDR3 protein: CASSTRLAGGDEQFF
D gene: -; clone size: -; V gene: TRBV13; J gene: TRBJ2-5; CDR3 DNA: TGTGCCAGCAGCCTAGCCGGGGACGGCCAAGAGACCCAGTACTTC; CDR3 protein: CASSLAGDGQETQYF
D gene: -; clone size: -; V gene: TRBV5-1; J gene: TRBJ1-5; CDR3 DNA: TGCGCCAGCAGTTCGGGAAACAATCAGCCCCAGCATTTT; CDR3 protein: CASSSGNNQPQHF
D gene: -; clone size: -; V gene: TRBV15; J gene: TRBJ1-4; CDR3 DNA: TGTGCCACCAGCAGATTTGAAAAACTGTTTTTT; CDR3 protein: CATSRFEKLFF
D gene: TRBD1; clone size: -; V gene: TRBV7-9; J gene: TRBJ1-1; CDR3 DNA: TGTGCCAGCAGCTTAAATCGGTGGGACAGCCCTTACACTGAAGCTTTCTTT; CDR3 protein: CASSLNRWDSPYTEAFF
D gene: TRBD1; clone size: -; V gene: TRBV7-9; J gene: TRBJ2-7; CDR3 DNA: TGTGCCAGCAGCTTAGCTTTGGACAGGGGGGTCGACGAGCAGTACTTC; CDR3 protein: CASSLALDRGVDEQYF
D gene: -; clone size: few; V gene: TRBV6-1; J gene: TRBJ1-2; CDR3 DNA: TGTGCCAGCAGTGAAGACGGAGCCGCAAACTATGGCTACACCTTC; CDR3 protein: CASSEDGAANYGYTF
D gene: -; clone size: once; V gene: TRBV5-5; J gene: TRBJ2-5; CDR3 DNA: TGTGCCAGCAGCTCGTCCGGGATAACAGAGACCCAGTACTTC; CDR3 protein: CASSSSGITETQYF
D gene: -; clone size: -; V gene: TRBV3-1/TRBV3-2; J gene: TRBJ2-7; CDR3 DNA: TGTGCCAGCAGCCAGGCAACGGGACGGAACTCCTACGAGCAGTACTTC; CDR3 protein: CASSQATGRNSYEQYF
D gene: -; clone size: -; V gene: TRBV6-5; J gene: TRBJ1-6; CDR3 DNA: TGTGCCAGCAGACCTCAGGGAGGAAATTCACCCCTCCACTTT; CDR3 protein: CASRPQGGNSPLHF
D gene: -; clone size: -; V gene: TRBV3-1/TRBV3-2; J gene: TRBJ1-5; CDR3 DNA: TGTGCCAGCAGCCAAAGGCCGCCACCCAATCAGCCCCAGCATTTT; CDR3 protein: CASSQRPPPNQPQHF
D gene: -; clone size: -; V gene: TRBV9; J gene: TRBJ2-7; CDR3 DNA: TGTGCCAGCAGCCCGCGGCAGGGTGGCAACGAGCAGTACTTC; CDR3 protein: CASSPRQGGNEQYF
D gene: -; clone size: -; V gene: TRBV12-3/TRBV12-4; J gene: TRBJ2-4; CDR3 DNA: TGTGCCAGCAGTCTCGGGACTCCCGAACGGTACTTC; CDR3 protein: CASSLGTPERYF
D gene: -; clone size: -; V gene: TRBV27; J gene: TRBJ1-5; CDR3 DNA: TGTGCCAGCAGGGATCCTTATAACAATCAGCCCCAGCATTTT; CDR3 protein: CASRDPYNNQPQHF
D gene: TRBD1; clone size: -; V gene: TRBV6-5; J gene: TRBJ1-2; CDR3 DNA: TGTGCCAGCAGAAACAGGGGCGGCTATGGCTACACCTTC; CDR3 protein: CASRNRGGYGYTF
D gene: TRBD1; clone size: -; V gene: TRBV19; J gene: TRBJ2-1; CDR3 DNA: TGTGCCAGTAACCAGGGACAGATGCCTTGGAGTTACAATGAGCAGTTCTTC; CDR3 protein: CASNQGQMPWSYNEQFF
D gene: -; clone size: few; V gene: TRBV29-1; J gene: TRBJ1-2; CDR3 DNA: TGCAGCGTTGACCCGACAGGCTTGGGGAAGGGCTACACCTTC; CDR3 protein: CSVDPTGLGKGYTF
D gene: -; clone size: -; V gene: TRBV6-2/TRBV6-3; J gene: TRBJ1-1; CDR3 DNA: TGTGCCAGCAGTTACCGGGGACTGATGAACACTGAAGCTTTCTTT; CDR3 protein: CASSYRGLMNTEAFF
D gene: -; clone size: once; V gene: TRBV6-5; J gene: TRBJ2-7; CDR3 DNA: TGTGCCAGCAGTTACTCTTGGGGAGTTGGCCCCTACGAGCAGTACTTC; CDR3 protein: CASSYSWGVGPYEQYF
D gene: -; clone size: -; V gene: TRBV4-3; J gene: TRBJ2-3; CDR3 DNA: TGCGCCAGCAGCCAAGGACAGGCTGAGGATACGCAGTATTTT; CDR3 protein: CASSQGQAEDTQYF
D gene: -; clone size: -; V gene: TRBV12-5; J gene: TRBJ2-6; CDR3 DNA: TGTGCTAGTGGTACTAGTACTGGGGCCAACGTCCTGACTTTC; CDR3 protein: CASGTSTGANVLTF
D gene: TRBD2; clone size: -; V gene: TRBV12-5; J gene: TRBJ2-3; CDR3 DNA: TGTGCTAGTGGTTTGGGGACTAGCGGGGGGGCAGATACGCAGTATTTT; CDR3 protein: CASGLGTSGGADTQYF
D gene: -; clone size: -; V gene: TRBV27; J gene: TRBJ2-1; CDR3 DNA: TGTGCCAGCAGTTTGTGGAGTAACAATGAGCAGTTCTTC; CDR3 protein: CASSLWSNNEQFF
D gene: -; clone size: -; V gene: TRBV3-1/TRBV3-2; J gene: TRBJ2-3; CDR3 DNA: TGTGCCAGCAGCCCAAGAATGGCGGGGGCTAGTCGAGATACGCAGTATTTT; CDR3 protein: CASSPRMAGASRDTQYF
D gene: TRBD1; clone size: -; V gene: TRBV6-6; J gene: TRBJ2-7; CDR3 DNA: TGTGCCAGCACCCTGGACAGGCAAACCTACGAGCAGTACTTC; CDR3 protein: CASTLDRQTYEQYF
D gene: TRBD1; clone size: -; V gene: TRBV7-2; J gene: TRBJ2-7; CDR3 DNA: TGTGCCAGCAGCCCCGGGACAGATGATCCCTACGAGCAGTACTTC; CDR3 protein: CASSPGTDDPYEQYF
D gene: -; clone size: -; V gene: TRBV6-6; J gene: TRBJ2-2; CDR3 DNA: TGTGCCAGCACCCAGGACATAAGCACCGGGGAGCTGTTTTTT; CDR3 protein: CASTQDISTGELFF
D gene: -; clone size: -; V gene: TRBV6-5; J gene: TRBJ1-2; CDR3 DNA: TGTGCCAGCAGAGGGTTAAACTATGGCTACACCTTC; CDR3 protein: CASRGLNYGYTF
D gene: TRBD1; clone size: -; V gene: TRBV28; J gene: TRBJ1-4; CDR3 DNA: TGTGCCAGCAGAAAATCGGGACAGAGAACTAATGAAAAACTGTTTTTT; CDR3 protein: CASRKSGQRTNEKLFF
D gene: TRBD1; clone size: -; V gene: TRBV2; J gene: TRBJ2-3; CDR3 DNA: TGTGCCAGCAGCCTACAGGGGACGGTTAACACAGATACGCAGTATTTT; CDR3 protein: CASSLQGTVNTDTQYF
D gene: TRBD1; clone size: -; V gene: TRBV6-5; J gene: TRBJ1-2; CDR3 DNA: TGTGCCAGCAGTCCGACAGGGGGCTTTGGCTACACCTTC; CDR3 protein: CASSPTGGFGYTF
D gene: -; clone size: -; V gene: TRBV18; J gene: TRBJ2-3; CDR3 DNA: TGTGCCAGCTCACCACAAGCAGAATACACAGATACGCAGTATTTT; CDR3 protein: CASSPQAEYTDTQYF
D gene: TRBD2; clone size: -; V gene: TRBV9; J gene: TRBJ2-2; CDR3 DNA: TGTGCCAGCAGCCCTATAGCGGGGGGGCCGGGCACCGGGGAGCTGTTTTTT; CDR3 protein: CASSPIAGGPGTGELFF
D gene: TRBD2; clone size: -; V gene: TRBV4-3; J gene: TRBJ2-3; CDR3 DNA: TGCGCCAGCAGCCAAGATAGAGGACTAGGAGTTCAGTATTTT; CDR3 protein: CASSQDRGLGVQYF
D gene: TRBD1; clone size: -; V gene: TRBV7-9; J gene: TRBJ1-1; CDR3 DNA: TGTGCCAGCAGCGGAGGGACAGGGATGAACACTGAAGCTTTCTTT; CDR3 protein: CASSGGTGMNTEAFF
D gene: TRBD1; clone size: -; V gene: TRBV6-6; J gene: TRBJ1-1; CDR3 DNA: TGTGCCAGCAGTACCGGGACAGGGGGCGCTGGCACTGAAGCTTTCTTT; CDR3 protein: CASSTGTGGAGTEAFF
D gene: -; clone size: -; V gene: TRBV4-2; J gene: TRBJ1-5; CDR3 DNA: TGTGCCAGCAGCCAAGATAGAGGTTGGGGCAATCAGCCCCAGCATTTT; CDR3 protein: CASSQDRGWGNQPQHF
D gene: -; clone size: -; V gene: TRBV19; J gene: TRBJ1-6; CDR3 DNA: TGTGCCAGTAGTATCCAGGGGAGTCAAAATTCACCCCTCCACTTT; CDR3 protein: CASSIQGSQNSPLHF
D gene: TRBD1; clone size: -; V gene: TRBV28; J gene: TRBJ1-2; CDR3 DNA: TGTGCCAGCAGCATGGGACAGATCTTCTATGGCTACACCTTC; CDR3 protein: CASSMGQIFYGYTF
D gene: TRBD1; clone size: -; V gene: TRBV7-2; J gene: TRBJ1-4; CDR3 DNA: TGTGCCAGCAGCTTCAACAGGGGTAATGAAAAACTGTTTTTT; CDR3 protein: CASSFNRGNEKLFF
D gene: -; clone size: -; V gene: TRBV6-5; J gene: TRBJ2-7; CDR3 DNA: TGTGCCAGCAGTTACAATAAGGATTCGGCCGAGCAGTACTTC; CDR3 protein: CASSYNKDSAEQYF
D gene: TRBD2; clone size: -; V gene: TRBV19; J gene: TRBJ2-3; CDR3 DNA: TGTGCCAGTAGTGTACTAGCGGAGAGCACAGATACGCAGTATTTT; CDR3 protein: CASSVLAESTDTQYF
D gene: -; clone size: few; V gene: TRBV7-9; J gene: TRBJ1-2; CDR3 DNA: TGTGCCAGCAGCCCCGGTCGGGCGGGGAACGTGAGGATCACCTTC; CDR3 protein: CASSPGRAGNVRITF
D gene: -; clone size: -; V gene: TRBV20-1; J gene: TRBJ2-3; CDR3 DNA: TGCAGTGCTAGTATGCGGATGGGTGGCACAGATACGCAGTATTTT; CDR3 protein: CSASMRMGGTDTQYF
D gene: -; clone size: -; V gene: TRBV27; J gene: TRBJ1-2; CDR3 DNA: TGTGCCAGCAGTGCCCTGGATAACTATGGCTACACCTTC; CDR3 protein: CASSALDNYGYTF
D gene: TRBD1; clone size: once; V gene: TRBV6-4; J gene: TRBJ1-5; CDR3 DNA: TGTGCCAGCAGTGACCCCAGGACAGGGTACCAGCCCCAGCATTTT; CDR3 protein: CASSDPRTGYQPQHF